Below, 8 T cell receptor beta chains from the same sample are listed, as sequenced in a study of OX40 agonist ivuxolimab in advanced cancers. Using immunoSEQ multiplex PCR, the repertoire was profiled, and TCRdb retains in-frame clones only, with some absent. Among 40,000 or so clones listed, around 93% were seen once. Sample: CD4+ or CD8+ T cells sorted from blood, taken in a trial of the OX40 agonist ivuxolimab. These receptors all stem from an adult with an advanced solid tumor such as melanoma, head and neck, liver or kidney cancer.

The J gene is TRBJ2-7, the V gene TRBV11-2; D possibly corresponds to TRBD2 (6 bases). The CDR3 covers 15 residues. V shed 5 bases and J shed 0 bases, with 14 bases lying between them. Germline loops: CDR1 SGHAT, CDR2 FQNNGV. This chain's CDR3 is CASSPWVAASYEQYV. The CDR3 DNA reads as TGTGCCAGCAGCCCCTGGGTAGCGGCCTCCTACGAGCAGTACGTC.

This chain connects TRBV6-1 to TRBJ2-1, with 7 bases that match TRBD2. The germline gives CDR1 MNHNS, CDR2 SASEGT. This CDR3 contains 16 residues. J gave up 8 bases and V 0 bases, and 10 bases lay outside the gene matches. CDR3 nucleotides: TGTGCCAGCAGTGAAGCGCTAGCGGCATTCCACCATGAGCAGTTCTTC. This encodes CASSEALAAFHHEQFF.

This clone was seen only once. The V gene is TRBV5-6, the J gene TRBJ1-1, with 8 nucleotides matching TRBD1. Germline CDR1 SGHDT, CDR2 YYEEEE. The CDR3 totals 12 residues. J lost 5 bases, V lost 4 bases, and 1 base had no gene match. CDR3 loop: CASSTGGTEAFF. The CDR3 DNA sequence: TGTGCCAGCAGCACAGGGGGGACTGAAGCTTTCTTT. The entire variable domain, with the rest obtained from reference TRBV5-6 and TRBJ1-1, is as follows: DAGVTQSPTHLIKTRGQQVTLRCSPKSGHDTVSWYQQALGQGPQFIFQYYEEEERQRGNFPDRFSGHQFPNYSSELNVNALLLGDSALYLCASSTGGTEAFFGQGTRLTVV.

This clone was found once. V is TRBV28 and J is TRBJ2-2; weak D call: TRBD1 (6 bases). The CDR3 contains 15 residues. CDR1 is MDHEN, CDR2 SYDVKM, per germline. V dropped 1 base and J dropped 2 bases, with 8 bases sitting between them. Here the CDR3 DNA reads TGTGCCAGCAGTTTATACAGGGTTAACACCGGGGAGCTGTTTTTT. Amino acids: CASSLYRVNTGELFF.

The V and J genes are TRBV25-1 and TRBJ2-1, with 7 positions matching TRBD2. J lost 0 bases, V lost 1 base, and 3 bases had no gene match. From germline, CDR1 is MGHDK and CDR2 SYGVNS. The length of the CDR3 is 16 residues. The CDR3 region is CASSEWGGSSYNEQFF. CDR3 DNA: TGTGCCAGCAGTGAATGGGGCGGGAGCTCCTACAATGAGCAGTTCTTC.

The J gene is TRBJ2-1, the V gene TRBV7-9, with 11 bases identical to TRBD2. The germline CDR1 and CDR2 sequences are SEHNR and FQNEAQ (reference sequence). V shed 5 bases, J shed 6 bases, and the junction held 6 bases outside the gene matches. This CDR3 has 15 amino acids. CDR3 DNA: TGTGCCAGCAGCCCTCCCGGGACTAGCGGCAATGAGCAGTTCTTC. Its translation is CASSPPGTSGNEQFF. Supplemented by reference TRBV7-9 and TRBJ2-1, the full variable domain reads DTGVSQNPRHKITKRGQNVTFRCDPISEHNRLYWYRQTLGQGPEFLTYFQNEAQLEKSRLLSDRFSAERPKGSFSTLEIQRTEQGDSAMYLCASSPPGTSGNEQFFGPGTRLTVL.

DNA of the CDR3: TGTGCCAGCAGCCACCGGACAGGGTCAGGTCTAGCGGCGAGGGGGGAGCAGTACTTC. Protein sequence: CASSHRTGSGLAARGEQYF. The rearrangement links TRBV4-2 to TRBJ2-7, with a weak D call TRBD1 (8 bases). V lost 3 bases and J lost 7, with 31 bases in between. The V gene's germline CDR1 is LGHNA and CDR2 YNFKEQ. The length of the CDR3 is 19 residues.

The chain joins TRBV23-1 to TRBJ1-1; possible D gene TRBD1, 6 bases. TRBV23-1 is an ORF for which the function is uncertain. V lost 0 bases, J lost 4 bases, and 18 bases lay in between. The CDR3 contains 17 residues. DNA for the CDR3: TGCGCCAGCAGTCAATCATACAGGGTTGAGGTTTTCACTGAAGCTTTCTTT. It is translated as CASSQSYRVEVFTEAFF.